This entry concerns a single T cell receptor beta chain. Antigen unknown. A modified ARM-PCR protocol with three rounds of nested PCR amplified TCRbeta. TCRdb independently ran MiXCR on the multiplex PCR reads; one entry per CDR3 protein. The sample records tens of thousands of distinct CDR3 sequences, around 71% being singletons. The template was RNA from unsorted bulk tissue. The sample belongs to a study of tumor and adjacent non-tumor tissue in lung cancer. Looking at the study overall: On average, productive TCRbeta reads reached 4 million to 4.5 million per sample. The study's findings and limits: Tumor TCR diversity, when higher, was linked to shorter survival. TCR diversity was significantly greater in tumor than normal lung tissue.

The CDR3 runs 14 residues. V was clipped by 10 bases and J by 0 bases, with 13 bases between them. Germline assignment: CDR1 MNHNS and CDR2 SASEGT. This sequence was found in a man aged 55-75 years with non-small cell lung cancer. The chain combines TRBV6-1 with TRBJ1-3; D not resolved. The sample comprised lung tumor tissue. The CDR3 protein is CAITLGFSGNTIYF. CDR3 DNA: TGTGCCATCACTTTAGGGTTCTCTGGAAACACCATATATTTT.